This T cell receptor beta chain originates from a study of Ad26.COV2.S vaccination and SARS-CoV-2 variants. As for treatment: around 19 received Ad26.COV2.S at low or high dose, single or two shots; 5 received placebo; per-sample allocation not given. Day 63 following the first vaccine or placebo injection was when the samples were taken. Repertoires were generated with immunoSEQ multiplex PCR, while TCRdb's copy carries only in-frame clones and drops some. The table lists more than 300,000 clones, 86% of them singletons. The CDR3 totals 17 residues. The germline V gene has CDR1 SEHNR and CDR2 FQNEAQ (reference sequence). Trimming cost V 0 bases and J 1 base; bases outside gene matches: 6.

The source material was peripheral blood, sampled in a trial of Ad26.COV2.S vaccine versus placebo. The sequence came from a person between 18 and 59 years old who received the Ad26.COV2.S COVID-19 vaccine or a placebo. The chain carries TRBV7-9 and TRBJ2-1; 7 positions agree with TRBD1. CDR3 coding DNA: TGTGCCAGCAGCTTAGCAGGGACAGTCCAATCCTACAATGAGCAGTTCTTC. Its protein is CASSLAGTVQSYNEQFF.